The entry that follows covers one T cell receptor beta chain sequence. The entry originates in a study of blood T cell repertoires in COVID-19. CDR3 length equals 15 residues. CDR1 is SGHTA and CDR2 is FQGNSA in the germline V gene. The V and J ends lost 8 bases and 6 bases respectively, with 23 bases between them. The data were produced by immunoSEQ multiplex PCR, yet TCRdb's version contains in-frame clones alone and is incomplete. The sample lists 130,000 to 150,000 clones, approximately 87% seen once, with 3.5% to 5.5% in the top ten. Sequenced sample: peripheral blood. This clonotype was obtained from a woman aged 40 to 50 with acute or convalescent COVID-19. The gene calls are TRBV7-2 and TRBJ2-7; a possible D gene is TRBD2 (5 bases). CDR3 loop: CASDRGLANSGEQYF. The CDR3 DNA follows: TGTGCCAGCGACCGCGGGCTAGCTAACTCTGGCGAGCAGTACTTC.